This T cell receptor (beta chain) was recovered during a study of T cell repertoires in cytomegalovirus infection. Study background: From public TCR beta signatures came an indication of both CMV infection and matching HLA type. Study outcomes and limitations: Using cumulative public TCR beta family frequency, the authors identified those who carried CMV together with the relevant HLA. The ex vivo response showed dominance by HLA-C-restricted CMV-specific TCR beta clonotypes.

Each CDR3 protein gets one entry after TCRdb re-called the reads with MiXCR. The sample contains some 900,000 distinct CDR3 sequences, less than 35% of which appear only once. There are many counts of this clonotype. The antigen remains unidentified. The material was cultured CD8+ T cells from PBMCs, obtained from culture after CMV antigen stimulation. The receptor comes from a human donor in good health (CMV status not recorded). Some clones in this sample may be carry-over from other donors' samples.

The CDR3 nucleotides read TGTGCCAGCAGCTTACCCCGGGCCGGCCGCTATGGCTACACCTTC. This sequence encodes CASSLPRAGRYGYTF. This sequence joins TRBV7-9 and TRBJ1-2; D is ambiguous. This CDR3 is built from 15 residues. Germline CDR1 is SEHNR and CDR2 is FQNEAQ (reference sequence). V lost 2 bases to trimming and J lost 4 bases, with 14 bases between them.